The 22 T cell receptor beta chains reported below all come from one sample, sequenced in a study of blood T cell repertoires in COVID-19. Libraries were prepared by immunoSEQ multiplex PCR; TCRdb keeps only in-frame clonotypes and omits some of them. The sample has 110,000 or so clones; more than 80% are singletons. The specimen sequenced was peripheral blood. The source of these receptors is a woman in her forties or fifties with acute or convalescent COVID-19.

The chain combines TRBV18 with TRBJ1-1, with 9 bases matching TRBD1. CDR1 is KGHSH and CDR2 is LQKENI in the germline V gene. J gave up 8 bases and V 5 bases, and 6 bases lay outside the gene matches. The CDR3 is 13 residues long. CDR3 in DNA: TGTGCCAGCTCATCTACGGACAGGGGCGAAGCTTTCTTT. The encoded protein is CASSSTDRGEAFF.

CDR3 loop: CASSEALRGNEQFF. In DNA form, the CDR3 reads TGTGCCAGCAGTGAAGCGCTGCGGGGGAATGAGCAGTTCTTC. The chain couples TRBV2 to TRBJ2-1, with 7 bases aligning to TRBD2. The germline gives CDR1 SNHLY, CDR2 FYNNEI. V shed 0 bases, J shed 7 bases, and the junction held 3 bases outside the gene matches. The CDR3 sequence is 14 residues long.

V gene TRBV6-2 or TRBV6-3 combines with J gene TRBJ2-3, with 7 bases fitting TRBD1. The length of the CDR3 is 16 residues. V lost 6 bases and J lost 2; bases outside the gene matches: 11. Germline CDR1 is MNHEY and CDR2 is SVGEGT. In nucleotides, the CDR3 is TGTGCCAGCAGCCGTGGACAGGCTTTCTCCACAGATACGCAGTATTTT. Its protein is CASSRGQAFSTDTQYF.

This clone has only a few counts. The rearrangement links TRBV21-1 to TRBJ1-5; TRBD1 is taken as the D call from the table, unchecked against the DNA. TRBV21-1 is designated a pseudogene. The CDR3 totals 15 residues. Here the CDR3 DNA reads TGTGCCAGCAGCAATTTAGAACAGGGTGGACAGCCCCAGCATTTT. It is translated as CASSNLEQGGQPQHF.

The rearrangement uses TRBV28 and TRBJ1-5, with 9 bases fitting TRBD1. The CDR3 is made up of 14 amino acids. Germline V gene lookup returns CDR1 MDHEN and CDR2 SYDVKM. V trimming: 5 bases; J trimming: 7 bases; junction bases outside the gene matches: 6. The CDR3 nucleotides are TGTGCCAGCAGTCCAAGGACAGGGGCACAGCCCCAGCATTTT. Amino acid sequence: CASSPRTGAQPQHF.

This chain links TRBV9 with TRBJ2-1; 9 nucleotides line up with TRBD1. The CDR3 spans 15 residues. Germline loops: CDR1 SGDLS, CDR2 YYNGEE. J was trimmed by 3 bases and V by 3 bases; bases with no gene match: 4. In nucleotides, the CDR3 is TGTGCCAGCAGCGCCGACAGGGGGTACTACAATGAGCAGTTCTTC. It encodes CASSADRGYYNEQFF.

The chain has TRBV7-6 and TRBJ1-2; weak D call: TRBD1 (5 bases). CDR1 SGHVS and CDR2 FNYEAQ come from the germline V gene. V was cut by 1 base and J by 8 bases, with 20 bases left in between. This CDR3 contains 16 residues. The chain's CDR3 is CASSLEPMVQGGGYTF. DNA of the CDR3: TGTGCCAGCAGCTTAGAGCCTATGGTGCAGGGCGGAGGCTACACCTTC.

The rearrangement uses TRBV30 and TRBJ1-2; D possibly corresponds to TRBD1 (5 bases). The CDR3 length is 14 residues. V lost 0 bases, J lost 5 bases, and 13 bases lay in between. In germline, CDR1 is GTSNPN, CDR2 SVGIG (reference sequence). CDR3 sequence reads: CAWSVAAGQYGYTF. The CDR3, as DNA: TGTGCCTGGAGTGTGGCTGCAGGGCAATATGGCTACACCTTC.

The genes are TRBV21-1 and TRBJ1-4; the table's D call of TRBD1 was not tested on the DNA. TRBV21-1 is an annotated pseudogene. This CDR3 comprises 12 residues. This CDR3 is CASSPRARGLFF. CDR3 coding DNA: TGTGCCAGCAGCCCACGGGCCAGGGGGCTGTTTTTT.

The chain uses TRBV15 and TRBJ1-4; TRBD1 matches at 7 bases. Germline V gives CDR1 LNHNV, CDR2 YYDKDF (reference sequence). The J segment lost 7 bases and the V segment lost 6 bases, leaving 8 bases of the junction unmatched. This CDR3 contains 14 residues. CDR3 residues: CATSLDRVSEKLFF. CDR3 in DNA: TGTGCCACCAGTCTCGACAGGGTATCTGAAAAACTGTTTTTT.

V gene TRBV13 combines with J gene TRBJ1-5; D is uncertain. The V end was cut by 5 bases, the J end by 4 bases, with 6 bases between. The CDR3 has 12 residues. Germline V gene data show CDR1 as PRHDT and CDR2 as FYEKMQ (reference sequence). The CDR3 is CASSAQNQPQHF. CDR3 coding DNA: TGTGCCAGCAGCGCACAAAATCAGCCCCAGCATTTT. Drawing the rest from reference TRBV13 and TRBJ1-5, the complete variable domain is AAGVIQSPRHLIKEKRETATLKCYPIPRHDTVYWYQQGPGQDPQFLISFYEKMQSDKGSIPDRFSAQQFSDYHSELNMSSLELGDSALYFCASSAQNQPQHFGDGTRLSIL.

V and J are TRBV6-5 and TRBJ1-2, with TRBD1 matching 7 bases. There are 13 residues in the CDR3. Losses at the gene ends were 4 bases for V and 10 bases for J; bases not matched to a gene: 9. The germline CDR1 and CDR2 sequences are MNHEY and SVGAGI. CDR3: CASSSNDRVAYTF. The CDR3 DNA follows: TGTGCCAGCAGTTCCAACGACAGGGTCGCCTACACCTTC.

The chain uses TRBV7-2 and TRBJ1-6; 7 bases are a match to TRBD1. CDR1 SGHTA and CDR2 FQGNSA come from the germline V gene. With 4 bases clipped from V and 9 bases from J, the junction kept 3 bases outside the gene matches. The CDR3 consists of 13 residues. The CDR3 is CASSSRDSSPLHF. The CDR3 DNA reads TGTGCCAGCAGCTCTCGGGACAGTTCACCCCTCCACTTT.

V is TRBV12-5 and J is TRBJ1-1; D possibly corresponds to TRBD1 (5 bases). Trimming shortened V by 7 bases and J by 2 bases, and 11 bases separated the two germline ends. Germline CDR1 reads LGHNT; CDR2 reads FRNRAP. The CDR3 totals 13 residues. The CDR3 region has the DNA TGTGCTAGTGTGTTGGGGCGAAACACTGAAGCTTTCTTT. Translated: CASVLGRNTEAFF.

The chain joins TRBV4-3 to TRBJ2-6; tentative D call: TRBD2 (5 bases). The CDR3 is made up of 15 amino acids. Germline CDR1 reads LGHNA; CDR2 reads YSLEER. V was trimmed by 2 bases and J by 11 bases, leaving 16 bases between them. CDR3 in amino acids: CASSQSRTGFDVLTF. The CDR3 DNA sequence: TGCGCCAGCAGCCAATCCCGAACGGGATTCGACGTCCTGACTTTC.

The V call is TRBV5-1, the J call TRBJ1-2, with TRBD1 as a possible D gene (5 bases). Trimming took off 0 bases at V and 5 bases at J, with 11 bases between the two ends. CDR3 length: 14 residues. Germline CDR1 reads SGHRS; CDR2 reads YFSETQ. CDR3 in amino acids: CASSLALGTYGYTF. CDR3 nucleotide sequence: TGCGCCAGCAGCTTGGCGTTGGGGACTTATGGCTACACCTTC.

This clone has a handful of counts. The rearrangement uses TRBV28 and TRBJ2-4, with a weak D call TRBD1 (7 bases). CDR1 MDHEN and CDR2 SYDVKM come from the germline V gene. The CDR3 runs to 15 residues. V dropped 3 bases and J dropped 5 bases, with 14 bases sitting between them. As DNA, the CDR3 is TGTGCCAGCAGTTTTTGGAGGGGGCTCGAAAACATTCAGTACTTC. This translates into CASSFWRGLENIQYF. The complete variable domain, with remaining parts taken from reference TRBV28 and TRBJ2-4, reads DVKVTQSSRYLVKRTGEKVFLECVQDMDHENMFWYRQDPGLGLRLIYFSYDVKMKEKGDIPEGYSVSREKKERFSLILESASTNQTSMYLCASSFWRGLENIQYFGAGTRLSVL.

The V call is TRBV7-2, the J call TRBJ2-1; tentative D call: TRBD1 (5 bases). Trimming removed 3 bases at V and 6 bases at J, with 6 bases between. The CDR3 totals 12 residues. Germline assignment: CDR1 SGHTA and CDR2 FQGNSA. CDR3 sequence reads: CASSFQGNEQFF. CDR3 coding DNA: TGTGCCAGCAGCTTTCAGGGCAATGAGCAGTTCTTC. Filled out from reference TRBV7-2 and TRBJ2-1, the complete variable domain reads GAGVSQSPSNKVTEKGKDVELRCDPISGHTALYWYRQSLGQGLEFLIYFQGNSAPDKSGLPSDRFSAERTGGSVSTLTIQRTQQEDSAVYLCASSFQGNEQFFGPGTRLTVL.

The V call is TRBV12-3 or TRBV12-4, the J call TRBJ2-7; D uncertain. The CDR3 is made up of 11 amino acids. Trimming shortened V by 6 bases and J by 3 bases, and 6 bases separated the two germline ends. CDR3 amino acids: CASSRGYEQYF. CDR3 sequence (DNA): TGTGCCAGCAGCCGCGGCTACGAGCAGTACTTC.

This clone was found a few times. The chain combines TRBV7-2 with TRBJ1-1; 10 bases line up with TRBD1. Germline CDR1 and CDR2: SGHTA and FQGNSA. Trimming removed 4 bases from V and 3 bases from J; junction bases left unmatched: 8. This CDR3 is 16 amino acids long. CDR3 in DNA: TGTGCCAGCAGCTCCCGACCGACAGGGGGCCACACTGAAGCTTTCTTT. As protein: CASSSRPTGGHTEAFF.

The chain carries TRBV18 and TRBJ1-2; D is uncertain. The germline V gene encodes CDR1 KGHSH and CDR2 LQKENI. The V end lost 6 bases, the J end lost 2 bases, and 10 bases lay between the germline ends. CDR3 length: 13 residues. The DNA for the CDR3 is TGTGCCAGCTCGTCGGGTCTCAACTATGGCTACACCTTC. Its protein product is CASSSGLNYGYTF.

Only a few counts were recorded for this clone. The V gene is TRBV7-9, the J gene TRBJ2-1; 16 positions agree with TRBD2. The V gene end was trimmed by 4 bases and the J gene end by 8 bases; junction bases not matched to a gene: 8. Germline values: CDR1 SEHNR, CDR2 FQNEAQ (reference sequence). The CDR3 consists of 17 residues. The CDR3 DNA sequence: TGTGCCAGCAGCTCCTCCGGGACTAGCGGGAGGGCCTATGAGCAGTTCTTC. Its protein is CASSSSGTSGRAYEQFF.